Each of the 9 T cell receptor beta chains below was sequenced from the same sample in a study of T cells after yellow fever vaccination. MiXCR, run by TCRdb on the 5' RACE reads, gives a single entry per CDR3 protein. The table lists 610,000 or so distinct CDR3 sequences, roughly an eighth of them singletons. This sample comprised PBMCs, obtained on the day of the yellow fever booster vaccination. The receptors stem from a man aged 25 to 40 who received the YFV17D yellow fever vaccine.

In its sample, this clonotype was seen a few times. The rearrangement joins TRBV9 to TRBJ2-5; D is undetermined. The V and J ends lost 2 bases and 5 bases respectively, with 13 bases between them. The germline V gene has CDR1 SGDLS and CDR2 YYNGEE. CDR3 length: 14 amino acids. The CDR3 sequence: CASSVGGIGETQYF. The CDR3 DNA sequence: TGTGCCAGCAGCGTTGGCGGAATCGGGGAGACCCAGTACTTC.

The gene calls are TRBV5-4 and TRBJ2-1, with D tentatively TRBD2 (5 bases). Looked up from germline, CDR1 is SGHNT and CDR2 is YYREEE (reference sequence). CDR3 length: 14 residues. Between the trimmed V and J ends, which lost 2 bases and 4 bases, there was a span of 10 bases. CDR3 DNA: TGTGCCAGCAGCTTACCGGGATTTTACAATGAGCAGTTCTTC. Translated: CASSLPGFYNEQFF.

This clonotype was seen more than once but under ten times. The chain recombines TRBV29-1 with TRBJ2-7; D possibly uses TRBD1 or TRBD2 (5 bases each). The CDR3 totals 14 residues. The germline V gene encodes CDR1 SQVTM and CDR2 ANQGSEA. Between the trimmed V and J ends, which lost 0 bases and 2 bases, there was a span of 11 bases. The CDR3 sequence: CSVEEVGRAYEQYF. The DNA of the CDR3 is TGCAGCGTTGAAGAGGTGGGACGGGCCTACGAGCAGTACTTC.

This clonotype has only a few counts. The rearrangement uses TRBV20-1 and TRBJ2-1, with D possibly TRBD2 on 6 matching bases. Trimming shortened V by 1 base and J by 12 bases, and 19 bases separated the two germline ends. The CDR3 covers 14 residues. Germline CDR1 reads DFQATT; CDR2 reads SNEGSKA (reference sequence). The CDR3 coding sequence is TGCAGTGCTAGAGGCGGGGCCATGGTTGAAGGGCAGTTCTTC. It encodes CSARGGAMVEGQFF.

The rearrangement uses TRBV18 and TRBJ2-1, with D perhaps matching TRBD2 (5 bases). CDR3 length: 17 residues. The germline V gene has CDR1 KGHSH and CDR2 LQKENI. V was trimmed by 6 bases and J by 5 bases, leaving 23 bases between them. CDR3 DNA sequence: TGTGCCAGCTCGCCCCGCACTGGGGAGATGATGAACAATGAGCAGTTCTTC. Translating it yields CASSPRTGEMMNNEQFF.

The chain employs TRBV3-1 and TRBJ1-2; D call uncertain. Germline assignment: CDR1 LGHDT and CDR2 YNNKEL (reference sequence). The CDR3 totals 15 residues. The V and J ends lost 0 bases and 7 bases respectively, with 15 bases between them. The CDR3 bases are TGTGCCAGCAGCCAAGATCTGGGCGCAATTTCTGGCTACACCTTC. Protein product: CASSQDLGAISGYTF. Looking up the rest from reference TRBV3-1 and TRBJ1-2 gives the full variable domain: DTAVSQTPKYLVTQMGNDKSIKCEQNLGHDTMYWYKQDSKKFLKIMFSYNNKELIINETVPNRFSPKSPDKAHLNLHINSLELGDSAVYFCASSQDLGAISGYTFGSGTRLTVV.

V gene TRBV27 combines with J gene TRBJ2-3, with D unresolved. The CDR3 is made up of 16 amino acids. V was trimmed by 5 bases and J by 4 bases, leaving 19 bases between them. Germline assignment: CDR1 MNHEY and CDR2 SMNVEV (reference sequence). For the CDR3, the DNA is TGTGCCAGCAGTAGTTCCCGGGTCCAAGTCTCAGATACGCAGTATTTT. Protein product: CASSSSRVQVSDTQYF.

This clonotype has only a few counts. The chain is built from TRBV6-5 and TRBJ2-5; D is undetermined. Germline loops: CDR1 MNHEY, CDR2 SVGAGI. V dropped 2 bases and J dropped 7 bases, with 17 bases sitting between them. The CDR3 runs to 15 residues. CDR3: CASSYADLSMRTQYF. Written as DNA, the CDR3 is TGTGCCAGCAGTTACGCTGACCTTTCCATGCGGACCCAGTACTTC.

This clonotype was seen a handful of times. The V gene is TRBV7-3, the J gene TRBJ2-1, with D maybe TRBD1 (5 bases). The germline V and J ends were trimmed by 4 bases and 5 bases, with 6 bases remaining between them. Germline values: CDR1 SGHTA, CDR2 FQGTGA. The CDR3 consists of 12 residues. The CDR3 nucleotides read TGTGCCAGCAGCTCACAGGACAATGAGCAGTTCTTC. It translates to CASSSQDNEQFF.